The 13 T cell receptor beta chains reported below all come from one sample, sequenced in a study of immune evolution from preneoplasia to lung adenocarcinoma (dated by TCRdb to the early 2020s). Receptor libraries were prepared by the immunoSEQ multiplex PCR assay. Drawn from immuneACCESS, this table holds only the in-frame rearrangements with V and J called that TCRdb kept. Clones are partly lost; checked studies trace under half to an unresolved V gene and leave the rest unexplained. Recorded for this sample are approximately 12,000 clones; roughly 85% of them occurred a single time. The top ten clonotypes cover less than 4.5% of the sample. The sample comprised FFPE invasive lung adenocarcinoma tissue. Taken with the paper, the label for cell subset or site translates to: frankly invasive lung adenocarcinoma (ADC). All receptors derive from a person aged 65 to 79 with invasive lung adenocarcinoma.

The chain employs TRBV7-9 and TRBJ2-1; 10 bases fit TRBD1. The CDR3 sequence is 16 residues long. CDR1 and CDR2 (germline): SEHNR, FQNEAQ (reference sequence). V was pared by 5 bases and J by 9 bases, with 13 bases of the junction left unmatched. CDR3 loop: CASSPGDRGRLLEQFF. The CDR3 nucleotides read TGTGCCAGCAGCCCGGGTGACAGGGGGCGTCTCCTTGAGCAGTTCTTC.

This clone has only a few counts. The chain employs TRBV7-2 and TRBJ2-6; D call uncertain. There are 16 residues in the CDR3. V gave up 2 bases and J gave up 0 bases, with 8 bases separating them. Germline lookup yields CDR1 SGHTA and CDR2 FQGNSA. In DNA form, the CDR3 reads TGTGCCAGCAGCTTATCGTGGAACTCTGGGGCCAACGTCCTGACTTTC. It codes for CASSLSWNSGANVLTF.

V and J are TRBV27 and TRBJ1-1, with D perhaps matching TRBD1 (5 bases). Trimming took 0 bases from V and 7 from J, leaving 12 bases between them. This CDR3 is 14 amino acids long. The germline CDR1 and CDR2 sequences are MNHEY and SMNVEV (reference sequence). CDR3 sequence reads: CASSLSGQDFEAFF. The CDR3 nucleotides read TGTGCCAGCAGTTTATCGGGGCAGGATTTTGAAGCTTTCTTT.

This rearrangement joins TRBV6-5 to TRBJ1-1; D is unclear. Germline V CDR1 and CDR2: MNHEY, SVGAGI. The CDR3 sequence is 12 residues long. V dropped 6 bases and J dropped 1 base, with 6 bases sitting between them. CDR3: CASSTANTEAFF. The CDR3 coding sequence is TGTGCCAGCAGCACAGCGAACACTGAAGCTTTCTTT.

Regarding this clone: The sample has other DNA sequences that encode this CDR3 too. The gene calls are TRBV28 and TRBJ1-1; 9 nucleotides align to TRBD1. The V segment lost 5 bases and the J segment 10 bases; nucleotides outside the gene matches: 5. This CDR3 comprises 12 residues. Germline CDR1 reads MDHEN; CDR2 reads SYDVKM. DNA for the CDR3: TGTGCCAGCAGTCCGCCGGACAGGGGAGCTTTCTTT. Amino acid sequence: CASSPPDRGAFF.

This sequence joins TRBV7-9 and TRBJ2-2; TRBD2 matches 9 bases. V shed 1 base, J shed 7 bases, and the junction held 4 bases outside the gene matches. CDR3 length equals 15 residues. Germline values: CDR1 SEHNR, CDR2 FQNEAQ (reference sequence). The CDR3 here is CASSLEAGGRGELFF. The CDR3 DNA reads as TGTGCCAGCAGCTTAGAAGCGGGAGGTCGCGGGGAGCTGTTTTTT.

V and J are TRBV7-8 and TRBJ2-4; D unresolved. V lost 0 bases and J lost 8, with 14 bases in between. Per the germline V gene, CDR1 is SGHVS and CDR2 is FQNEAQ. This CDR3 is built from 15 residues. CDR3 sequence reads: CASSLAIRQSDIQYF. DNA of the CDR3: TGTGCCAGCAGCTTAGCGATCAGGCAGAGTGACATTCAGTACTTC.

V usage is TRBV29-1 and J usage is TRBJ1-1; no clear D gene. CDR1 SQVTM and CDR2 ANQGSEA come from the germline V gene. This CDR3 has 13 residues. Trimming took 4 bases from V and 2 from J, leaving 11 bases between them. The CDR3 sequence: CSVAPDGNTEAFF. CDR3 in DNA: TGCAGCGTTGCACCGGACGGTAACACTGAAGCTTTCTTT.

CDR3 in amino acids: CASSLGTGASSYEQYF. Written as DNA, the CDR3 is TGTGCCAGCTCACTCGGGACAGGGGCGAGCTCCTACGAGCAGTACTTC. The chain is built from TRBV18 and TRBJ2-7; 10 nucleotides match TRBD1. This CDR3 region has 16 residues. CDR1 is KGHSH, CDR2 LQKENI, per germline. The V gene end was trimmed by 4 bases and the J gene end by 0 bases; junction bases not matched to a gene: 6.

CDR3 protein: CASSVGGAGGVETQYF. The CDR3 DNA reads as TGTGCCAGCAGCGTAGGGGGAGCGGGAGGGGTTGAGACCCAGTACTTC. The chain has TRBV9 and TRBJ2-5; 10 nucleotides agree with TRBD2. Losses at the gene ends were 0 bases for V and 5 bases for J; bases not matched to a gene: 7. Germline-derived CDR1 and CDR2 are SGDLS and YYNGEE. CDR3 length: 16 amino acids.

The genes are TRBV15 and TRBJ2-7; no definite D call. Germline V gene lookup returns CDR1 LNHNV and CDR2 YYDKDF (reference sequence). V gave up 5 bases and J gave up 0 bases, with 11 bases separating them. CDR3 size: 14 residues. CDR3 coding DNA: TGTGCCACCAGCGGCGAGCCCCCCTCCTACGAGCAGTACTTC. Protein product: CATSGEPPSYEQYF.

This clone appeared a few times. The rearrangement joins TRBV2 to TRBJ1-4; TRBD1 is a possible D gene (6 bases). Germline CDR1 and CDR2: SNHLY and FYNNEI. The CDR3 length is 15 residues. V dropped 5 bases and J dropped 2 bases, with 12 bases sitting between them. The CDR3 bases are TGTGCCAGCAGTAAACAGGGAGTCACTAATGAAAAACTGTTTTTT. Its protein product is CASSKQGVTNEKLFF.

The rearrangement joins TRBV19 to TRBJ2-7, with D possibly TRBD1 on 7 matching bases. Trimming removed 4 bases at V and 5 bases at J, with 18 bases between. Germline values: CDR1 LNHDA, CDR2 SQIVND (reference sequence). This CDR3 has 15 amino acids. In DNA form, the CDR3 reads TGTGCCAGTAGTAATGGCGGGACAGCTTACCACGAGCAGTACTTC. Protein sequence: CASSNGGTAYHEQYF.